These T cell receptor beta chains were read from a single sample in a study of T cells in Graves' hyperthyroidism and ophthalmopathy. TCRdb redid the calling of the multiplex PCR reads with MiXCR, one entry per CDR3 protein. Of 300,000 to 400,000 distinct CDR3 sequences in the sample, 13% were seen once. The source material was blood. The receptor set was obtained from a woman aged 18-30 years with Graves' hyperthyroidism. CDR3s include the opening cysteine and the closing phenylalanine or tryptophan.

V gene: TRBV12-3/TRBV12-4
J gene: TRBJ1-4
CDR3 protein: CASSLRTGNEKLFF

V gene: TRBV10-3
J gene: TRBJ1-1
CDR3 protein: CAIRDTPRLEAFF

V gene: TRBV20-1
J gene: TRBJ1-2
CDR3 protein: CSASRTGNYGYTF

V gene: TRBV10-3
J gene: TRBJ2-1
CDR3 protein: CAISSVSVNEQFF

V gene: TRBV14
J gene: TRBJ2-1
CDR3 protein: CASSPASNYNEQFF

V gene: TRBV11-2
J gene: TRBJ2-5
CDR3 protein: CASSLGPSLAGVLETQYF

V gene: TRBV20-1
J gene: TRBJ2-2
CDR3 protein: CNARAPKNTGELFF

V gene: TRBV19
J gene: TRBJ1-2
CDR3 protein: CASSARRDSNYGYTF

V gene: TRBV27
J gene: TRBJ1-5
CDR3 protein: CASSPGAQGNQPQHF

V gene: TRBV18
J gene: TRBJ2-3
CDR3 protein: CASSPDNDPSTDTQYF

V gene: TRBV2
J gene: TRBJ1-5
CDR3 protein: CASSEVVRQNQPQHF

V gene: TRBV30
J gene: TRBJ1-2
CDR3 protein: CARGRMSGDGYTF

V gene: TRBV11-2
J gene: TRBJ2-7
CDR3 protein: CASSPISRTSRYEQYF

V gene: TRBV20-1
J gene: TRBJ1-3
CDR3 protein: CSARERGNTIYF

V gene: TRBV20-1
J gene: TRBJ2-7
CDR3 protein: CSARAPSGGLEEQYF

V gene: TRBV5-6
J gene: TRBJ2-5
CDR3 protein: CASSLVTGQGPETQYF

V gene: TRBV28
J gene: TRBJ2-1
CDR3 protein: CASSPSLSNEQFF

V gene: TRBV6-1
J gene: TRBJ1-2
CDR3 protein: CASGAGTNSVDGYTF

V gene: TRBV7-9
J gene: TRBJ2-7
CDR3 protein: CASSDPSSYEQYF

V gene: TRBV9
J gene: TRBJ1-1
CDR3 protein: CASSPVGLGTEAFF

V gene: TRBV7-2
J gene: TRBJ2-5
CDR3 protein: CASSSDWVIETQYF

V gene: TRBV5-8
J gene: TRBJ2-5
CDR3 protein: CASSGGKNQETQYF

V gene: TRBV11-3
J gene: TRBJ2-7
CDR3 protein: CASSSDYEQYF

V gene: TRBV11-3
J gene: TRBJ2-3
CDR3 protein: CASSPHGGQGTSTDTQYF

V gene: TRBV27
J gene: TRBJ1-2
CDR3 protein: CAAAFWGGGGYTF

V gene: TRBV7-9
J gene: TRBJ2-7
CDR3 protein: CASSLVAGSRDEQYF

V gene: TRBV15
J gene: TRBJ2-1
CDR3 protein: CATSTPGGGLSYNEQFF

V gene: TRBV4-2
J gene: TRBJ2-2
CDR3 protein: CASSQPTSGRGSGELLF

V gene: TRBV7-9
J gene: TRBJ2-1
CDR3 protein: CASSSTSEQFF

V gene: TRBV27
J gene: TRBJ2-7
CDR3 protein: CASSQTSASDRAYEQYF

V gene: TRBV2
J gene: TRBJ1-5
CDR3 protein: CASSGAENSNQPQHF

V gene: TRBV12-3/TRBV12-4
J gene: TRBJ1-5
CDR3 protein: CASSLTGGAGNQPQHF

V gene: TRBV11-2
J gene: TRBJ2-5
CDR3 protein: CASSWGLAGGIQETQYF

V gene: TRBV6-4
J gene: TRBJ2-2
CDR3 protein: CASSDSIWGTGELFF

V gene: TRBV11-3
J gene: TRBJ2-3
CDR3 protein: CASSFGGITDTQYF

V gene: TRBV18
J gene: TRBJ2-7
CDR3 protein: CASSPRGGSYEQYF

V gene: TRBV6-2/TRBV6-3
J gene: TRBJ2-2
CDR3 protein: CASTDLLAGGTGELFF

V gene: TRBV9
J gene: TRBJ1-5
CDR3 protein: CASSVDPYSNQPQHF

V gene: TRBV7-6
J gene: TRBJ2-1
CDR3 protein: CASSEGAGRHEQFF

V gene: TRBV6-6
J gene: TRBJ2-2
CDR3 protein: CASSYSEGQGRPGELFF

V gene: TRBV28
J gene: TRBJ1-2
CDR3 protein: CASSPCGGNYGYTF

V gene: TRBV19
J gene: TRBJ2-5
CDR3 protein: CASSLGVGSKETQYF

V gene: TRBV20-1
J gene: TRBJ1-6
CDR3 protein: CSARLGQFSYNSPLHF

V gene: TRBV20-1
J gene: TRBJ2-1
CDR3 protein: CSASRGLAVWNEQFF

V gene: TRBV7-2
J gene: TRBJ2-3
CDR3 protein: CASSLRDIPLDTQYF

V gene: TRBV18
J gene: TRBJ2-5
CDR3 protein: CASSPPSMGGTGTQYF

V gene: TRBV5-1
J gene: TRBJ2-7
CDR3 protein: CASSFGDRSYEQYF